This T cell receptor (beta chain) was recovered during a study of shared clonotypes between healthy human individuals. At the level of the study: Three CD4 naive, three CD4 memory, two CD8 naive and one CD8 memory plate were used per donor.

The authors loaded roughly 200 ng DNA, some 32,000 T cell genomes, into sorted-subset replicate PCRs. The method was immunoSEQ multiplex PCR; TCRdb's version includes in-frame clones alone and lacks a portion of them. This sample has 2,500,000 or so clones; around nine tenths occur once, and the top ten carry over 0.12%. CDR1 and CDR2 (germline): GTSNPN, SVGIG (reference sequence). CDR3 length equals 14 residues. The junction had 3 bases not matched to a gene; V was cut back by 0 bases and J by 2 bases. This clone was recorded only once. Investigators divided CD4+ cells into CD45RA+ naive and CD45RA-negative memory subsets.

V gene TRBV30 combines with J gene TRBJ2-7; 8 nucleotides agree with TRBD1. The sequencing sample was made of naive CD4+ T cells sorted from blood. Subset specified: CD45RA+ positively selected. This clonotype was obtained from a man between 18 and 35 years old in good health. CDR3 region: CAWSVWTGPYEQYF. The CDR3 DNA sequence: TGTGCCTGGAGTGTCTGGACAGGGCCCTACGAGCAGTACTTC.